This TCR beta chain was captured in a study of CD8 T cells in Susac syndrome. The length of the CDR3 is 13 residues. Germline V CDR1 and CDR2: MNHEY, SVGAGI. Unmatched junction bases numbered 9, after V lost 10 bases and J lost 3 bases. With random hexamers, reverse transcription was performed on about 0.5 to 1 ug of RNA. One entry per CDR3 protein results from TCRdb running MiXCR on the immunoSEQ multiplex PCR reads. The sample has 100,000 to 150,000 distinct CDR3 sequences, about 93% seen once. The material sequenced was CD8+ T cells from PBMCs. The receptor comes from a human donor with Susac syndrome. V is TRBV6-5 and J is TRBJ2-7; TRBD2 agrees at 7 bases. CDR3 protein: CATQGGSLYEQYF. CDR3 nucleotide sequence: TGTGCCACCCAGGGAGGGTCCCTCTACGAGCAGTACTTC.